This TCR beta chain originates from a study of pediatric ulcerative colitis (dated by TCRdb to between 2019 and 2020). About the full investigation: Of the ulcerative colitis patients, about seven had pancolitis and two had left-sided colitis, and histology in every patient was consistent with ulcerative colitis. The Pediatric Ulcerative Colitis Activity Index classified two patients as having mild disease, several as having moderate disease and three as having acute severe colitis. From nine newly diagnosed, treatment-naive pediatric ulcerative colitis patients and four non-IBD control children, paired blood and rectal samples were collected. The research as a whole found: Because repertoires came from total lymphocyte DNA, patterns in rare subsets such as regulatory T cells may not be reflected. Compared with controls, ulcerative colitis patients showed significantly higher autologous blood-rectal clonal overlap, a finding that suggests increased T cell trafficking to inflamed tissue. Only four individuals were included in the healthy control group, which was small. T cells from blood may have been included in the rectal pinch biopsies, particularly in patients with overt colitis. Features of the rectal repertoire distinguished controls, mild-moderate colitis patients and acute severe colitis patients, and in acute severe colitis rectal diversity was lower because of clonal expansions. For technical reasons, substantially fewer templates were yielded by the blood samples of two patients, and these blood samples were excluded from blood-rectal overlap analysis. Two rectal CDR3 clonotypes were present in all ulcerative colitis patients and in none of the controls.

With regard to this clone: There is no known antigen for this receptor. No base quality information exists; no much larger clone differs at one position.

During colonoscopy, one to two rectal pinch biopsies were obtained for research purposes. No immunosuppressive medication had been given to the ulcerative colitis patients before the diagnostic colonoscopy. Rectal biopsies were digested with proteinase K before DNA isolation. The Wizard kit (Promega) was used to extract genomic DNA from blood and intestinal samples. Using the immunoSEQ TRB Survey service, rearranged CDR3 beta regions were amplified from genomic DNA with multiplex V and J primers. To keep depth equal across samples, survey-level sequencing depth of up to 500,000 reads per sample was applied. The libraries were purified and pooled, then sequenced using Illumina technology. The study's own analysis went as follows. Productive clonality, sample overlap, pairwise scatters, CDR3 beta length, V/D/J gene usage and productiveness were assessed with immunoSEQ online tools. Alongside Shannon and Simpson indices, calculated diversity was computed as the number of unique rearrangements divided by total templates, multiplied by 100. Z-score normalized data were analyzed by principal component analysis with the R prcomp function and the ggbiplot package. Morisita's index was used to quantify the clonal overlap between blood and rectum within each subject. TCRdb carries this immuneACCESS record with in-frame sequences only. Its versions omit some clonotypes, under half of them owing to an unresolved V gene in the studies checked, with the rest unexplained. That table furnishes V, J and clone size, whereas the DNA furnished D and trimming. The sample profile shows about 36,000 clones; roughly 73% of them were found once. The ten largest clones represent about 0.71% of the sample.

The germline V gene encodes CDR1 SGHTA and CDR2 FQGNSA. Taken from cysteine to phenylalanine, the CDR3 has 14 residues. Here the CDR3 DNA is all that survives: 42 bases in frame from base 1. The junction carries 13 bases between V and J, which are trimmed by 3 bases and 5 bases respectively. Sequences were obtained from gut tissue. Recombination linked TRBV7-2 to TRBJ1-1, with no confidently assigned D gene. This clonotype was sampled from a boy aged 10-17 years with moderate ulcerative colitis. The nucleotides read TGTGCCAGCAGCTTCGGGAGTACAACAACTGAAGCTTTCTTT. Its translation is CASSFGSTTTEAFF. With the portions outside the CDR3 filled from the reference TRBV7-2 and TRBJ1-1 genes, the complete variable region becomes GAGVSQSPSNKVTEKGKDVELRCDPISGHTALYWYRQSLGQGLEFLIYFQGNSAPDKSGLPSDRFSAERTGGSVSTLTIQRTQQEDSAVYLCASSFGSTTTEAFFGQGTRLTVV.